These 9 T cell receptor beta chains were sequenced from one sample in a study of tumor-infiltrating lymphocytes in oesophageal squamous cell carcinoma. TCRdb reprocessed the PCR reads with MiXCR, giving one entry per CDR3 protein. The table records about 17,000 distinct CDR3 sequences, around 50% of them present only once. Sequences were obtained from normal esophageal tissue next to the tumor. Receptors were obtained from a female donor with esophageal squamous cell carcinoma.

Here the CDR3 reads CASSFGGVNTEAFF. The CDR3 nucleotides are TGTGCCAGCAGTTTTGGGGGAGTGAACACTGAAGCTTTCTTT. The chain recombines TRBV6-6 with TRBJ2-3; D is perhaps TRBD1 (5 bases). The J call may be incorrect, as the DNA end agrees better with TRBJ1-1. Germline CDR1 MNHNY, CDR2 SVGAGI (reference sequence). This CDR3 comprises 14 residues.

In this sample, this clonotype turned up many times. The rearrangement links TRBV18 to TRBJ2-3, with 9 positions matching TRBD1. Germline CDR1 reads KGHSH; CDR2 reads LQKENI. Losses at the gene ends were 0 bases for V and 5 bases for J; bases not matched to a gene: 6. The length of the CDR3 is 16 residues. CDR3 residues: CASSPPTGGLGDTQYF. The CDR3 DNA follows: TGTGCCAGCTCACCACCAACAGGGGGCTTGGGAGATACGCAGTATTTT.

The chain has TRBV7-6 and TRBJ2-3; 11 bases are shared with TRBD2. Germline CDR1 is SGHVS and CDR2 is FNYEAQ. V was pared by 4 bases and J by 5 bases, with 8 bases of the junction left unmatched. The CDR3 length is 16 residues. The DNA for the CDR3 is TGTGCCAGCAGCTCGACCGGGACTAGCGGAAGAGATACGCAGTATTTT. Protein product: CASSSTGTSGRDTQYF.

This clonotype was detected a few times. The chain couples TRBV7-2 to TRBJ2-7, with TRBD2 matching 7 bases. There are 16 residues in the CDR3. The germline gives CDR1 SGHTA, CDR2 FQGNSA. With 2 bases clipped from V and 7 bases from J, the junction kept 14 bases outside the gene matches. The CDR3 DNA reads as TGTGCCAGCAGCTTAACCGGCGCGGGAGCGGGCTATGAGCAGTACTTC. Amino acid sequence: CASSLTGAGAGYEQYF. Using reference TRBV7-2 and TRBJ2-7 for the parts outside the CDR3, the full variable domain is GAGVSQSPSNKVTEKGKDVELRCDPISGHTALYWYRQSLGQGLEFLIYFQGNSAPDKSGLPSDRFSAERTGGSVSTLTIQRTQQEDSAVYLCASSLTGAGAGYEQYFGPGTRLTVT.

This clonotype was recorded at least ten times. The V call is TRBV11-2, the J call TRBJ2-3; 9 bases map to TRBD2. V shed 1 base and J 3 bases; nucleotides not matched to a gene: 2. Germline CDR1 and CDR2: SGHAT and FQNNGV. The CDR3 loop spans 15 amino acids. CDR3 protein: CASSLGTSETDTQYF. The CDR3 DNA is TGTGCCAGCAGCTTAGGGACTAGCGAGACAGATACGCAGTATTTT.

V gene TRBV3-1 combines with J gene TRBJ2-2; D is perhaps TRBD2 (6 bases). The CDR3 runs to 18 residues. From germline, CDR1 is LGHDT and CDR2 YNNKEL (reference sequence). V was clipped by 0 bases and J by 3 bases, with 17 bases between them. The CDR3 nucleotides are TGTGCCAGCAGCCAAGATACGGGACTCCCTATACACACCGGGGAGCTGTTTTTT. Its translation is CASSQDTGLPIHTGELFF.

CDR3 amino acids: CATKAGIYNEQFF. The CDR3 DNA reads as TGTGCCACTAAGGCAGGGATCTACAATGAGCAGTTCTTC. J is TRBJ2-7 and V is TRBV7-8; a weak D match, TRBD1 (5 bases). The J call may be faulty, since TRBJ2-1 better matches the DNA end. Germline V gives CDR1 SGHVS, CDR2 FQNEAQ. The CDR3 runs to 13 residues.

This clonotype was detected ten times or more. A much larger clone lies a single base off, so this may be a read error. This chain joins TRBV7-9 and TRBJ2-5, with 9 bases matching TRBD1. CDR1 and CDR2 (germline): SEHNR, FQNEAQ (reference sequence). This CDR3 has 15 amino acids. The V and J ends lost 9 bases and 11 bases, in that order; junction bases with no gene match: 19. Written as DNA, the CDR3 is TGTGCCAGTACCGGGACAGGGTGGGGGGCCGGTGAGCAGTACTTC. Translated: CASTGTGWGAGEQYF.

This sequence joins TRBV15 and TRBJ2-7, with unresolved D. V was cut by 6 bases and J by 7 bases, with 10 bases left in between. In germline, CDR1 is LNHNV, CDR2 YYDKDF (reference sequence). CDR3 length: 11 residues. CDR3 region: CATSLLAEQYF. The CDR3 coding sequence is TGTGCCACCAGTCTCTTGGCTGAGCAGTACTTC.